Presented here are 31 T cell receptor beta chains from one specimen sequenced in a study of blood T cell repertoires in COVID-19. This table comes from immunoSEQ multiplex PCR, and its TCRdb copy is limited to in-frame clones, with some not included. The repertoire holds approximately 250,000 clones, with over 75% as singletons. The sample consisted of peripheral blood. These receptors came from a human donor in a cohort sampled during active COVID-19.

The genes are TRBV15 and TRBJ2-5; 7 bases fit TRBD1. This CDR3 is built from 13 residues. In germline, CDR1 is LNHNV, CDR2 YYDKDF (reference sequence). J was trimmed by 1 base and V by 5 bases; bases with no gene match: 1. For the CDR3, the DNA is TGTGCCACCAGCCGGGACAGCCAAGAGACCCAGTACTTC. Amino acid sequence: CATSRDSQETQYF.

This clone was found a few times. The chain recombines TRBV7-9 with TRBJ2-7, with D tentatively TRBD1 (6 bases). This CDR3 has 15 amino acids. In germline, CDR1 is SEHNR, CDR2 FQNEAQ (reference sequence). V was trimmed by 5 bases and J by 3 bases, leaving 17 bases between them. The CDR3 spells CASSPPERGGYEQYF. The CDR3 coding sequence is TGTGCCAGCAGCCCCCCGGAGAGAGGGGGCTACGAGCAGTACTTC.

V and J are TRBV18 and TRBJ1-1; the D is unclear. V lost 3 bases, J lost 0 bases, and 11 bases lay in between. The CDR3 runs to 15 residues. The germline V gene encodes CDR1 KGHSH and CDR2 LQKENI. The CDR3 spells CASSPGGRMNTEAFF. CDR3 in DNA: TGTGCCAGCTCACCTGGAGGCAGAATGAACACTGAAGCTTTCTTT.

This chain links TRBV6-4 with TRBJ2-3; D possibly corresponds to TRBD1 (5 bases). V lost 0 bases and J lost 5, with 12 bases in between. Looked up from germline, CDR1 is MRHNA and CDR2 is SNTAGT. The CDR3 is 15 residues long. The CDR3 sequence is CASSDSGAAKDTQYF. CDR3 bases: TGTGCCAGCAGTGACTCAGGGGCCGCGAAAGATACGCAGTATTTT.

This chain links TRBV3-1 (or the pseudogene TRBV3-2) with TRBJ1-1, with D uncertain. Germline lookup yields CDR1 LGHDT and CDR2 YNNKEL (reference sequence). V was clipped by 4 bases and J by 0 bases, with 12 bases between them. The CDR3 totals 15 residues. CDR3 in DNA: TGTGCCAGCAGCCCCTCAATGCGAGTGAACACTGAAGCTTTCTTT. It is translated as CASSPSMRVNTEAFF.

The V gene is TRBV6-5, the J gene TRBJ2-7, with D possibly matching TRBD1 (5 bases). The CDR3 sequence is 15 residues long. With 6 bases removed from V and 3 bases from J, the gap between germline ends came to 18 bases. Germline V gene sequence: CDR1 MNHEY, CDR2 SVGAGI. The CDR3 reads CASSQATAPGYEQYF. Here the CDR3 DNA reads TGTGCCAGCAGCCAGGCGACAGCTCCCGGCTACGAGCAGTACTTC.

The rearrangement links TRBV5-1 to TRBJ2-7; the D is unclear. There are 14 residues in the CDR3. The V end lost 4 bases, the J end lost 1 base, and 12 bases lay between the germline ends. Germline V gene sequence: CDR1 SGHRS, CDR2 YFSETQ. The CDR3 DNA sequence: TGCGCCAGCAGCCCCCGACTCGATTCCTACGAGCAGTACTTC. Translating gives CASSPRLDSYEQYF.

V gene TRBV29-1 combines with J gene TRBJ2-7, with TRBD2 as a possible D gene (5 bases). The ends were cut back, 3 bases at V and 3 bases at J, with 12 bases in the middle. CDR1 and CDR2 from the germline V gene are SQVTM and ANQGSEA. The CDR3 contains 13 residues. The CDR3 loop is CSVEAREGYEQYF. CDR3 in DNA: TGCAGCGTTGAGGCCAGAGAGGGCTACGAGCAGTACTTC.

The genes are TRBV7-6 and TRBJ2-5, with D perhaps matching TRBD2 (7 bases). CDR1 and CDR2 from the germline V gene are SGHVS and FNYEAQ. The V end lost 7 bases, the J end lost 5 bases, and 17 bases lay between the germline ends. CDR3 length: 14 amino acids. The CDR3 reads CASTATRGGETQYF. CDR3 nucleotide sequence: TGTGCCAGCACCGCGACTCGCGGGGGCGAGACCCAGTACTTC.

This chain uses TRBV29-1 with TRBJ1-1; 10 positions match TRBD1. Germline V gene sequence: CDR1 SQVTM, CDR2 ANQGSEA. There are 13 residues in the CDR3. V was pared by 7 bases and J by 0 bases, with 2 bases of the junction left unmatched. The DNA of the CDR3 is TGCAGCGCGGGACAGGGGATGAACACTGAAGCTTTCTTT. Amino acids: CSAGQGMNTEAFF.

The V gene is TRBV3-1 (or the pseudogene TRBV3-2), the J gene TRBJ2-1, with 10 bases identical to TRBD2. V lost 2 bases and J lost 5; bases outside the gene matches: 6. The V gene's germline CDR1 is LGHDT and CDR2 YNNKEL (reference sequence). The CDR3 is 16 residues long. The CDR3 nucleotides are TGTGCCAGCAGCCAATTTATTAGCGGGGGGCACAATGAGCAGTTCTTC. Its translation is CASSQFISGGHNEQFF.

The V call is TRBV12-3 or TRBV12-4, the J call TRBJ2-7, with D uncertain. The CDR3 has 13 amino acids. The V gene lost 3 bases and the J gene lost 6 bases, with 12 bases spanning the gap. CDR3 in DNA: TGTGCCAGCAGTTTTTCTAGAGTCGGCGAGCAGTACTTC. This encodes CASSFSRVGEQYF.

V gene TRBV6-4 combines with J gene TRBJ2-1; 7 nucleotides align to TRBD2. The germline CDR1 and CDR2 sequences are MRHNA and SNTAGT. The CDR3 loop spans 15 amino acids. V dropped 0 bases and J dropped 4; count of bases not matched to a gene: 3. CDR3 sequence reads: CASSDSASGYNEQFF. The CDR3 nucleotides are TGTGCCAGCAGTGACTCCGCTAGCGGTTACAATGAGCAGTTCTTC.

The rearrangement joins TRBV9 to TRBJ1-1; no definite D call. Deletions cut 2 bases from V and 5 bases from J, with 16 bases between. Germline loops: CDR1 SGDLS, CDR2 YYNGEE. The CDR3 consists of 15 residues. The CDR3 loop reads CASSVTAGRETEAFF. The CDR3 DNA follows: TGTGCCAGCAGCGTCACCGCGGGTCGGGAGACTGAAGCTTTCTTT.

The rearrangement uses TRBV7-9 and TRBJ1-2, with 9 nucleotides matching TRBD1. The junction had 3 bases not matched to a gene; V was cut back by 1 base and J by 3 bases. Germline lookup yields CDR1 SEHNR and CDR2 FQNEAQ (reference sequence). The CDR3 length is 15 residues. The CDR3 region is CASSLEDRGYYGYTF. The CDR3 DNA follows: TGTGCCAGCAGCTTAGAGGACAGGGGTTACTATGGCTACACCTTC. The whole variable domain, remainder taken from reference TRBV7-9 and TRBJ1-2, is DTGVSQNPRHKITKRGQNVTFRCDPISEHNRLYWYRQTLGQGPEFLTYFQNEAQLEKSRLLSDRFSAERPKGSFSTLEIQRTEQGDSAMYLCASSLEDRGYYGYTFGSGTRLTVV.

The chain couples TRBV4-1 to TRBJ1-6, with D unresolved. This CDR3 region has 14 residues. CDR1 is MGHRA and CDR2 is YSYEKL in the germline V gene. With 5 bases removed from V and 7 bases from J, the gap between germline ends came to 12 bases. CDR3 region: CASSRTDNNSPLHF. For the CDR3, the DNA is TGCGCCAGCAGCAGGACTGACAACAATTCACCCCTCCACTTT.

The CDR3 region has the DNA TGTGCCAGCAGCGGAACAGGGGGGTCTGGAAACACCATATATTTT. It specifies CASSGTGGSGNTIYF. The chain combines TRBV9 with TRBJ1-3, with 8 nucleotides matching TRBD1. Germline CDR1 and CDR2: SGDLS and YYNGEE. V trimming: 3 bases; J trimming: 1 base; junction bases outside the gene matches: 3. The CDR3 is made up of 15 amino acids.

This clone has just a few counts. This chain connects TRBV21-1 to TRBJ2-7; the table calls TRBD1, which could not be checked here. TRBV21-1 is listed as a pseudogene. The CDR3 loop spans 12 amino acids. CDR3 DNA: TGTGCCAGCCGTACCGGCAGGATTGAGCAGTACTTC. This codes for CASRTGRIEQYF.

CDR3 coding DNA: TGCGCCAGCAGCTCCTCCGGGACAGGGGTCTTAGAGACCCAGTACTTC. Its protein product is CASSSSGTGVLETQYF. The V and J genes are TRBV5-1 and TRBJ2-5; 10 bases match TRBD1. V lost 3 bases to trimming and J lost 4 bases; unmatched junction nucleotides: 9. The CDR3 consists of 16 residues. Germline CDR1 and CDR2: SGHRS and YFSETQ.

This chain uses TRBV7-2 with TRBJ1-1; 7 nucleotides line up with TRBD1. The CDR3 loop spans 16 amino acids. After removal of 4 bases from V and 2 bases from J, the junction contained 10 bases not matched to a gene. In germline, CDR1 is SGHTA, CDR2 FQGNSA. CDR3 sequence reads: CASSSPLGTANTEAFF. The CDR3, as DNA: TGTGCCAGCAGCTCCCCCCTCGGGACAGCAAACACTGAAGCTTTCTTT. Variable domain in full (rest from reference TRBV7-2 and TRBJ1-1): GAGVSQSPSNKVTEKGKDVELRCDPISGHTALYWYRQSLGQGLEFLIYFQGNSAPDKSGLPSDRFSAERTGGSVSTLTIQRTQQEDSAVYLCASSSPLGTANTEAFFGQGTRLTVV.

Of note for this clone: Other DNA sequences of this sample code for an identical CDR3. The rearrangement joins TRBV27 to TRBJ2-7, with a possible D match to TRBD1 (6 bases). Between the trimmed V and J ends, which lost 5 bases and 2 bases, there was a span of 13 bases. The CDR3 spans 14 residues. Per germline, CDR1 MNHEY and CDR2 SMNVEV (reference sequence). The CDR3 DNA is TGTGCCAGCAGTGCCTCGACAGGTCCCTACGAGCAGTACTTC. Encoded protein: CASSASTGPYEQYF.

The chain uses TRBV5-4 and TRBJ2-1; TRBD1 aligns across 7 bases. V was clipped by 4 bases and J by 6 bases; unmatched bases: 16. The CDR3 extends over 17 amino acids. Germline lookup yields CDR1 SGHNT and CDR2 YYREEE (reference sequence). The CDR3 region has the DNA TGTGCCAGCAGCGAAAGGGGACAGCGCAAAACCTTCAATGAGCAGTTCTTC. Its protein is CASSERGQRKTFNEQFF.

This clone was recorded a few times. The chain carries TRBV29-1 and TRBJ2-3, with D unclear. The V and J ends lost 4 bases and 6 bases respectively, with 11 bases between them. Germline V gives CDR1 SQVTM, CDR2 ANQGSEA. The CDR3 loop spans 12 amino acids. The CDR3 protein is CSVGGVWDTQYF. The CDR3 DNA is TGCAGCGTTGGCGGAGTCTGGGATACGCAGTATTTT.

This chain links TRBV7-3 with TRBJ2-3, with 11 bases identical to TRBD2. J gave up 4 bases and V 6 bases, and 6 bases lay outside the gene matches. Germline V gives CDR1 SGHTA, CDR2 FQGTGA. The CDR3 loop spans 15 amino acids. The CDR3 loop is CASSRTSGSPDTQYF. The CDR3 bases are TGTGCCAGCAGTCGTACTAGCGGGAGCCCAGATACGCAGTATTTT.

The genes are TRBV29-1 and TRBJ1-1; a possible D gene is TRBD1 (6 bases). V dropped 7 bases and J dropped 3 bases, with 18 bases sitting between them. CDR1 and CDR2 (germline): SQVTM, ANQGSEA. This CDR3 is built from 14 residues. CDR3 nucleotides: TGCAGCGCCTTCGGGGGGCGGGGGGACACTGAAGCTTTCTTT. Protein: CSAFGGRGDTEAFF.

The chain joins TRBV16 to TRBJ1-5; 7 nucleotides match TRBD1. The V segment lost 0 bases and the J segment 6 bases; nucleotides outside the gene matches: 2. Germline lookup yields CDR1 KGHSY and CDR2 FQNENV. This CDR3 comprises 14 residues. This chain's CDR3 is CASSQSSGGQPQHF. As DNA, the CDR3 is TGTGCCAGCAGCCAATCTTCAGGGGGTCAGCCCCAGCATTTT.

The sample holds a few counts of this clone. The chain uses TRBV7-8 and TRBJ1-5; D call uncertain. The germline V gene encodes CDR1 SGHVS and CDR2 FQNEAQ. V was pared by 2 bases and J by 1 base, with 18 bases between. This CDR3 contains 18 residues. DNA of the CDR3: TGTGCCAGCAGCTTAAGCCAAACAATAGACATGAGCAATCAGCCCCAGCATTTT. As protein: CASSLSQTIDMSNQPQHF.

The genes are TRBV4-3 and TRBJ2-2; 12 bases agree with TRBD2. The CDR3 runs to 19 residues. The germline gives CDR1 LGHNA, CDR2 YSLEER. V was clipped by 0 bases and J by 5 bases; unmatched bases: 10. This CDR3 is CASSQDTSGLAGRTGELFF. CDR3 coding DNA: TGCGCCAGCAGCCAAGATACATCCGGACTAGCGGGGAGGACCGGGGAGCTGTTTTTT.

The gene calls are TRBV5-1 and TRBJ1-2; TRBD1 might be the D (5 bases). The CDR3 has 16 amino acids. The V end lost 0 bases, the J end lost 4 bases, and 16 bases lay between the germline ends. Germline assignment: CDR1 SGHRS and CDR2 YFSETQ. The CDR3 DNA is TGCGCCAGCAGCTTGGGGGGCCGGTACCAACGCTATGGCTACACCTTC. It specifies CASSLGGRYQRYGYTF.

The chain joins TRBV9 to TRBJ2-3, with 11 bases identical to TRBD1. This CDR3 contains 17 residues. Looked up from germline, CDR1 is SGDLS and CDR2 is YYNGEE. The V gene end was trimmed by 0 bases and the J gene end by 6 bases; junction bases not matched to a gene: 9. The CDR3 sequence is CASSVGGTGGLRDTQYF. In DNA form, the CDR3 reads TGTGCCAGCAGCGTAGGAGGGACAGGGGGGTTAAGGGATACGCAGTATTTT.

J is TRBJ2-5 and V is TRBV5-1; 11 bases are a match to TRBD2. The CDR3 totals 14 residues. Germline trimming cut 3 bases from V and 4 bases from J; bases unmatched to any gene: 2. From germline, CDR1 is SGHRS and CDR2 YFSETQ. The CDR3 is CASSSGTSGETQYF. The DNA for the CDR3 is TGCGCCAGCAGCTCGGGGACTAGCGGAGAGACCCAGTACTTC.